This T cell receptor (beta chain) was observed in a study of CD4 and CD8 cells across lung adenocarcinoma regions. The patients had localized lung adenocarcinoma, a non-small cell subtype. TCRdb ran MiXCR on the PCR reads and lists one entry per CDR3 protein. The sample carries 3,500 or so distinct CDR3 sequences, 50% to 75% recorded once. CDR1 MNHEY and CDR2 SVGAGI come from the germline V gene. This CDR3 comprises 13 residues. The ends were cut back, 4 bases at V and 7 bases at J, with 10 bases in the middle. The chain employs TRBV6-5 and TRBJ1-4; TRBD1 might be the D (5 bases). The receptor was isolated from a female donor with lung adenocarcinoma. The CD4 and CD8 labels of this study may be unreliable. Sequenced material: CD4+ T cells from the margin of a lung tumor. The CDR3 region is CASSSRGSEKLFF. Here the CDR3 DNA reads TGTGCCAGCAGTTCAAGGGGAAGTGAAAAACTGTTTTTT.